This TCR beta chain is from a study of shared clonotypes between healthy human individuals. The germline V gene has CDR1 SGHRS and CDR2 YFSETQ. CDR3 length: 17 residues. The ends were cut back, 0 bases at V and 0 bases at J, with 16 bases in the middle. Splitting of each subset's genomic DNA was done evenly across several immunoSEQ plates. Using immunoSEQ multiplex PCR, the repertoire was profiled, and TCRdb retains in-frame clones only, with some absent. The profile shows 2 million to 2.5 million clones, approximately 95% of them singletons. This clone was seen just once. As yet, its antigen is unknown. Study outcomes and limitations: The study generally estimated greater richness for naive than memory subsets. Few donors limited the genetic and exposure-history diversity represented.

This TCR was sampled from a man aged 18 to 30 in good health. J is TRBJ2-7 and V is TRBV5-1; D uncertain. The sequencing input was naive CD4+ T cells sorted from blood. Stated subset: CD45RA+ positively selected. CDR3 loop: CASSLAPLHTNSYEQYF. In DNA form, the CDR3 reads TGCGCCAGCAGCTTGGCCCCTCTCCATACCAACTCCTACGAGCAGTACTTC.